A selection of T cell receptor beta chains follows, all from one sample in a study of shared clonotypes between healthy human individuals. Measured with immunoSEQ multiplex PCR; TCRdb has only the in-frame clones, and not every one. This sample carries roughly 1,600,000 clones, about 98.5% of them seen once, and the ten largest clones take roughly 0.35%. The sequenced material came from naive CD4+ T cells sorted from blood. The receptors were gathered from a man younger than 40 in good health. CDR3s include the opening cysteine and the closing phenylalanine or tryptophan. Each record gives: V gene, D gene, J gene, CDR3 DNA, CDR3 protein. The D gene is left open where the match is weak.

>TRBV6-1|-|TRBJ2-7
TGTGCCAGCAGTTGGCTAAACTACGAGCAGTACTTC
CASSWLNYEQYF
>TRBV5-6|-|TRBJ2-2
TGTGCCAGCAGCTCGGTCGGTGGTAGGAACACCGGGGAGCTGTTTTTT
CASSSVGGRNTGELFF
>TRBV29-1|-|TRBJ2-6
TGCAGCGTTTTTGGGGCCTCTGGGGCCAACGTCCTGACTTTC
CSVFGASGANVLTF
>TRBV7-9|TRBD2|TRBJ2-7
TGTGCCAGCAGCTCTCGGGGCCTAGCGGGATCCTACGAGCAGTACTTC
CASSSRGLAGSYEQYF
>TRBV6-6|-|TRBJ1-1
TGTGCCAGCAGTTACAGCGAAATAACTGAAGCTTTCTTT
CASSYSEITEAFF
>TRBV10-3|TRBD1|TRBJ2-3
TGTGCCATCAGCCGGGACAGGGGCACAGATACGCAGTATTTT
CAISRDRGTDTQYF
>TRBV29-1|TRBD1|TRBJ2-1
TGCAGCGCTGAGGGACAGGGCAATGAGCAGTTCTTC
CSAEGQGNEQFF
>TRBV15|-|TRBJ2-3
TGTGCCACCAGCAGAGATGATTATCTCGCCACGCAGTATTTT
CATSRDDYLATQYF
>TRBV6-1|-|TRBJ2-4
TGTGCCGGCCAGGGATTGACGAACATTCAGTACTTC
CAGQGLTNIQYF
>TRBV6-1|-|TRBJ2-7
TGTGCCAGCAGTACGCGGACGGCTACCTACGAGCAGTACTTC
CASSTRTATYEQYF
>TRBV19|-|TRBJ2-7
TGTGCCAGTAGTATTGTCCAGGGTCCCTCCTACGAGCAGTACTTC
CASSIVQGPSYEQYF
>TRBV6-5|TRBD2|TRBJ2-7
TGTGCCAGCAGACCTGCTCCGGGACTAGTCTACGAGCAGTACTTC
CASRPAPGLVYEQYF
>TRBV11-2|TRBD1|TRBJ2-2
TGTGCCAGCAGCTTAGGGACAGGGGTCTTCACCGGGGAGCTGTTTTTT
CASSLGTGVFTGELFF
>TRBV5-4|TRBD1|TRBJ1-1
TGTGCCAGCAGCTTCCCGAGAACAGGGGGTGGCACTGAAGCTTTCTTT
CASSFPRTGGGTEAFF
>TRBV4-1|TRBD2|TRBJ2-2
TGCGCCAGCAGTCCCCCATCAGCGGGAGGGCGGTTCGGGGAGCTGTTTTTT
CASSPPSAGGRFGELFF
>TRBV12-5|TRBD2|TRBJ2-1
TGTGCTAGTGGTTTTGGGACTAGCGGGAGTTCGGGAAATGAGCAGTTCTTC
CASGFGTSGSSGNEQFF
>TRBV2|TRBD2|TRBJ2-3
TGTGCCAGCAGTGATTGGCTAGCGGGAGTAAAAACAGATACGCAGTATTTT
CASSDWLAGVKTDTQYF
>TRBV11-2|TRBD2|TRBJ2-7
TGTGCCAGCAGCTCAATAGCGGGAATAACCTACGAGCAGTACTTC
CASSSIAGITYEQYF
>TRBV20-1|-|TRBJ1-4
TGCAGTGCTTCCCAGGAAAAACTGTTTTTT
CSASQEKLFF
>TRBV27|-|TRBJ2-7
TGTGCCAGCAGTCCAACTACAGGGCTGGTGAAGCACTTC
CASSPTTGLVKHF